What follows is one TCR beta chain and its context. Its antigen is unknown. Germline-derived CDR1 and CDR2 are DFQATT and SNEGSKA (reference sequence). V was clipped by 5 bases and J by 5 bases; unmatched bases: 9. CDR3 length: 14 residues. This specimen comes from a study of T-cell reconstitution after alpha-beta-depleted transplantation in children. Findings and limits, study-wide: When one year had passed after transplant, most T-cell counts and diversity came from newly produced T cells. It was surviving recipient T cells and thymic progenitors that gave some patients high TCRbeta diversity at day 60. Roughly two months post-transplant, alpha-beta T cells reportedly originated from several hundred graft clones that had expanded.

Preparation of the TCRbeta library involved a method that used unique molecular identifiers. Via MiXCR, TCRdb re-called the PCR reads, giving one row per CDR3 protein. The sample yields approximately 270,000 distinct CDR3 sequences, about 24% seen once. The chain carries TRBV20-1 and TRBJ2-5, with TRBD2 matching 9 bases. The TCR sequence derives from a female patient aged 2-15 years who had a stem cell transplant for congenital amegakaryocytic thrombocytopenia, so the T cells may come from the graft donor. Source: PBMCs, mostly from graft donor cells, taken 360 days after TCRalphabeta/CD19-depleted stem cell transplant. The CDR3 region has the DNA TGCAGTGCTCTTCGGCTAGCGGGATTGGAGACCCAGTACTTC. Its translation is CSALRLAGLETQYF.